This T cell receptor (beta chain) was recovered during a study of regulatory T cells in long-lasting Graves disease. Study-wide results and limits: Sample size, which was small, may have reduced accuracy.

Library construction for TCR beta used iRepertoire HTBI primers and Arm-PCR of CDR3 regions. TCRdb fed the multiplex PCR reads into MiXCR, producing one record per CDR3 protein. The data hold roughly 500,000 distinct CDR3 sequences, with around 13% observed a single time. Per the germline V gene, CDR1 is MDHEN and CDR2 is SYDVKM. V lost 5 bases, J lost 0 bases, and 5 bases stayed unmatched. The CDR3 length is 17 residues. This clonotype has ten or more counts. Its antigen is not known. Sample time point: newly diagnosed GD, antithyroid drugs for less than 3 months. With RNA extracted from PBMCs as input, the TCR library was made. These data also formed part of another study, on T cells in Graves' hyperthyroidism and ophthalmopathy. This second study notes: Ophthalmopathy, which appeared later, was predicted by the model a median 6.5 months before onset.

The TCR sequence derives from a woman aged 45-60 years with Graves disease. This chain joins TRBV28 and TRBJ2-6; 9 nucleotides agree with TRBD1. The input for sequencing was peripheral blood mononuclear cells (PBMCs), taken at new diagnosis, from a patient treated with antithyroid drugs. In DNA, the CDR3 is TGTGCCAGCAGTACCGGGACAGGGATCTCTGGGGCCAACGTCCTGACTTTC. This sequence encodes CASSTGTGISGANVLTF. Drawing the rest from reference TRBV28 and TRBJ2-6, the complete variable domain is DVKVTQSSRYLVKRTGEKVFLECVQDMDHENMFWYRQDPGLGLRLIYFSYDVKMKEKGDIPEGYSVSREKKERFSLILESASTNQTSMYLCASSTGTGISGANVLTFGAGSRLTVL.